A selection of T cell receptor beta chains follows, all from one sample in a study of T cell responses to AZD1222 COVID-19 vaccine. Repertoires were generated with immunoSEQ multiplex PCR, while TCRdb's copy carries only in-frame clones and drops some. Of 150,000 to 200,000 clones listed, 85% to 90% are singletons. This specimen was peripheral blood, taken on day 0 of AZD1222 vaccination. Receptors originate from an adult in good health. Both conserved end residues are part of each CDR3. The D gene is left open where the match is weak. A row's size may be missing; if present it is once, few, many or a size class.

TRBJ2-2 TRBV11-1 TRBD1 - CASSPSDRGYTGELFF TGTGCCAGCAGCCCATCTGACAGGGGCTACACCGGGGAGCTGTTTTTT
TRBJ1-5 TRBV23-1 - - CASSPRLRNQPQHF TGCGCCAGCAGCCCTAGGTTACGCAATCAGCCCCAGCATTTT
TRBJ2-3 TRBV27 - - CASSFGTSRIWTDTQYF TGTGCCAGCAGTTTTGGTACTAGCCGGATATGGACAGATACGCAGTATTTT
TRBJ2-5 TRBV9 TRBD1 - CASSVEDRPTQETQYF TGTGCCAGCAGCGTAGAGGACAGGCCCACACAAGAGACCCAGTACTTC
TRBJ2-3 TRBV11-2 - - CASSSDRPSTDTQYF TGTGCCAGCAGCTCCGACAGGCCGAGCACAGATACGCAGTATTTT
TRBJ2-7 TRBV7-9 - - CASSVGRDSYEQYF TGTGCCAGCAGCGTCGGCAGGGACTCCTACGAGCAGTACTTC
TRBJ2-2 TRBV6-2/TRBV6-3 - many CASSYGPTGELFF TGTGCCAGCAGTTACGGACCCACCGGGGAGCTGTTTTTT
TRBJ2-2 TRBV9 TRBD1 - CASSETGGILRTGELFF TGTGCCAGCAGCGAGACAGGGGGCATTTTGAGAACCGGGGAGCTGTTTTTT
TRBJ1-2 TRBV6-5 - - CASSYGRRHPYGYTF TGTGCCAGCAGTTATGGTCGACGGCATCCTTATGGCTACACCTTC
TRBJ2-1 TRBV11-3 - - CASSLDPSREQQFF TGTGCCAGCAGCTTAGACCCCAGCAGGGAGCAGCAGTTCTTC
TRBJ2-7 TRBV4-3 - - CASSQEWGVYYEQYF TGCGCCAGCAGCCAAGAGTGGGGGGTTTACTACGAGCAGTACTTC
TRBJ2-2 TRBV5-1 - - CASSKGLDTGELFF TGCGCCAGCAGTAAGGGGTTAGACACCGGGGAGCTGTTTTTT
TRBJ2-1 TRBV27 TRBD2 - CASSSRTSGGIMRSASYNEQFF TGTGCCAGCAGTTCCCGGACTAGCGGGGGTATAATGAGAAGTGCATCCTACAATGAGCAGTTCTTC
TRBJ2-5 TRBV7-3 - - CASSLIGGQEETQYF TGTGCCAGCAGCTTAATCGGGGGCCAGGAAGAGACCCAGTACTTC
TRBJ1-1 TRBV2 TRBD1 few CASRSGGDEAFF TGTGCCAGCAGATCAGGGGGCGACGAAGCTTTCTTT
TRBJ2-3 TRBV4-1 - - CASSHVGGSRADTQYF TGCGCCAGCAGCCACGTTGGTGGGTCGAGGGCAGATACGCAGTATTTT
TRBJ2-5 TRBV28 - - CASSIPTGVIETQYF TGTGCCAGCAGTATCCCCACAGGCGTAATTGAGACCCAGTACTTC
TRBJ2-2 TRBV19 TRBD1 - CASSYYRGHTNTGELFF TGTGCCAGTAGTTACTACAGGGGGCATACGAACACCGGGGAGCTGTTTTTT
TRBJ2-5 TRBV7-6 TRBD1 - CASLEGTGGAGETQYF TGTGCCAGCTTGGAGGGGACAGGGGGCGCCGGGGAGACCCAGTACTTC
TRBJ1-1 TRBV3-1/TRBV3-2 TRBD1 - CASSQEDRADMNTEAFF TGTGCCAGCAGCCAAGAGGACAGGGCTGACATGAACACTGAAGCTTTCTTT
TRBJ2-1 TRBV19 TRBD2 - CASSPTSGGSLVYNEQFF TGTGCCAGTAGCCCGACTAGCGGGGGTTCCTTGGTCTACAATGAGCAGTTCTTC
TRBJ1-2 TRBV7-6 - - CASSFPRDSLREQARGDGYTF TGTGCCAGCAGCTTCCCCCGAGACTCCTTGAGAGAACAGGCGAGGGGGGACGGCTACACCTTC
TRBJ1-2 TRBV28 TRBD1 - CASGGGQGVLLHGYTF TGTGCCAGCGGAGGGGGACAGGGGGTATTGTTGCATGGCTACACCTTC
TRBJ1-5 TRBV7-6 - - CASSLEQGHQPQHF TGTGCCAGCAGCTTAGAACAGGGTCATCAGCCCCAGCATTTT
TRBJ1-1 TRBV6-5 - once CASSYAGAGAFF TGTGCCAGCAGTTACGCGGGGGCTGGCGCTTTCTTT
TRBJ2-7 TRBV7-2 TRBD1 - CASSQGRDRVSNFYEQYF TGTGCCAGCAGCCAGGGCCGGGACAGGGTCTCCAATTTTTACGAGCAGTACTTC
TRBJ1-5 TRBV11-2 - - CASSPGEGQPQHF TGTGCCAGCAGCCCAGGGGAAGGTCAGCCCCAGCATTTT
TRBJ2-2 TRBV7-2 - - CAASTGELFF TGTGCCGCGAGCACCGGGGAGCTGTTTTTT
TRBJ1-1 TRBV27 - - CASSLQEGEGRRTEAFF TGTGCCAGCAGTCTCCAAGAGGGGGAGGGAAGACGGACTGAAGCTTTCTTT
TRBJ1-4 TRBV10-1 - - CASSLLGQEKLFF TGCGCCAGCAGTCTCCTCGGTCAGGAAAAACTGTTTTTT
TRBJ1-2 TRBV25-1 - - CASRSGWGSGYTF TGTGCCAGCAGGTCAGGGTGGGGGTCTGGCTACACCTTC
TRBJ2-1 TRBV12-3/TRBV12-4 - - CASTLEGRQFF TGTGCCAGCACTCTCGAGGGGCGACAGTTCTTC
TRBJ1-2 TRBV12-3/TRBV12-4 TRBD1 - CASSTGVNYGYTF TGTGCCAGCAGTACAGGGGTTAACTATGGCTACACCTTC
TRBJ2-3 TRBV19 TRBD1 - CASSIGQGRTDTQYF TGTGCCAGTAGTATCGGACAGGGAAGGACAGATACGCAGTATTTT
TRBJ1-4 TRBV5-1 TRBD1 - CASSFKGQDEKLFF TGCGCCAGCAGCTTCAAGGGACAGGATGAAAAACTGTTTTTT
TRBJ1-1 TRBV3-1/TRBV3-2 - - CASSQNLKGKNTEAFF TGTGCCAGCAGCCAAAATTTAAAGGGTAAGAACACTGAAGCTTTCTTT
TRBJ1-1 TRBV7-6 - - CASSLGWGRSKNTEAFF TGTGCCAGCAGCTTAGGGTGGGGAAGATCCAAGAACACTGAAGCTTTCTTT
TRBJ2-7 TRBV28 - - CASSLATGINEQYF TGTGCCAGCAGTTTAGCAACAGGGATCAACGAGCAGTACTTC
TRBJ2-3 TRBV5-4 TRBD2 - CASSQTSGGSDTQYF TGTGCCAGCAGCCAGACTAGCGGGGGATCAGATACGCAGTATTTT
TRBJ2-1 TRBV5-1 - few CASLTGSEQFF TGCGCCAGCCTTACAGGGTCTGAGCAGTTCTTC
TRBJ2-6 TRBV11-2 TRBD2 - CASSLDQLAGASSGANVLTF TGTGCCAGCAGCTTAGATCAACTAGCGGGGGCCTCCTCTGGGGCCAACGTCCTGACTTTC
TRBJ2-2 TRBV25-1 - - CASSGVGLGELFF TGTGCCAGCAGTGGGGTCGGGCTCGGGGAGCTGTTTTTT
TRBJ2-7 TRBV19 - - CASSATQGYEQYF TGTGCCAGTAGTGCCACGCAGGGGTACGAGCAGTACTTC
TRBJ1-4 TRBV3-1/TRBV3-2 TRBD1 - CASSQAYRGNNDNEKLFF TGTGCCAGCAGCCAAGCTTACAGGGGGAATAATGATAATGAAAAACTGTTTTTT
TRBJ2-5 TRBV27 TRBD1 - CASSVRDREWETQYF TGTGCCAGCAGTGTTCGGGACAGGGAGTGGGAGACCCAGTACTTC
TRBJ1-2 TRBV19 - once CASSIDPAGVYGYTF TGTGCCAGTAGTATCGACCCGGCAGGGGTCTATGGCTACACCTTC
TRBJ2-6 TRBV7-9 - - CASSFNFIEANVLTF TGTGCCAGCAGCTTCAATTTTATTGAGGCCAACGTCCTGACTTTC
TRBJ2-7 TRBV29-1 TRBD1 once CSVEDRGGQYF TGCAGCGTAGAGGACAGGGGGGGGCAGTACTTC
TRBJ2-1 TRBV6-1 - - CASSELGRHHEQFF TGTGCCAGCAGTGAACTAGGCCGTCACCATGAGCAGTTCTTC